This TCR beta chain was documented in a study of coeliac disease. This table comes from immunoSEQ multiplex PCR, and its TCRdb copy is limited to in-frame clones, with some not included. The table records roughly 7,000 clones, roughly 65% of them present only once. This CDR3 is built from 18 residues. V dropped 2 bases and J dropped 12; count of bases not matched to a gene: 20. Germline CDR1 is SGHTA and CDR2 is FQGNSA. This sequence originates from a woman aged 60-75 years with active celiac disease. Sequenced sample: lamina propria lymphocytes from the gut. The gene calls are TRBV7-2 and TRBJ2-1, with 9 bases matching TRBD2. Written as DNA, the CDR3 is TGTGCCAGCAGCTTATATAACGTAGCGGGGGAAAGAACGGCAGGGCAGTTCTTC. Protein sequence: CASSLYNVAGERTAGQFF.